One and the same sample provided the 8 T cell receptor beta chains below, sequenced in a study of blood T cell repertoires in COVID-19. Repertoires were generated with immunoSEQ multiplex PCR, while TCRdb's copy carries only in-frame clones and drops some. This table holds more than 95,000 clones, 91% found once. The sequencing sample was made of peripheral blood. All receptors derive from a human donor in a cohort sampled during active COVID-19.

The chain carries TRBV28 and TRBJ1-2; 8 nucleotides line up with TRBD1. The trim removed 8 bases at V and 6 bases at J, leaving 8 bases unmatched. This CDR3 contains 13 residues. Looked up from germline, CDR1 is MDHEN and CDR2 is SYDVKM. The CDR3 DNA reads as TGTGCCAGCCGGAAAGACAGGGGTCATGGCTACACCTTC. Its protein is CASRKDRGHGYTF.

This chain uses TRBV4-1 with TRBJ1-2, with a tentative D call TRBD1 (6 bases). Trimming took 4 bases from V and 2 from J, leaving 17 bases between them. The germline gives CDR1 MGHRA, CDR2 YSYEKL. The CDR3 covers 16 residues. The CDR3 nucleotides are TGCGCCAGCAGCCCTCCGTCGACAGGTGACAACTATGGCTACACCTTC. Its translation is CASSPPSTGDNYGYTF.

This rearrangement joins TRBV4-2 to TRBJ2-3; D perhaps matches TRBD1 (6 bases). CDR1 and CDR2 from the germline V gene are LGHNA and YNFKEQ. V was clipped by 4 bases and J by 4 bases, with 12 bases between them. CDR3 length: 14 amino acids. The CDR3 protein is CASSPRDTADTQYF. CDR3 DNA: TGTGCCAGCAGCCCCCGGGACACCGCAGATACGCAGTATTTT.

The chain combines TRBV12-5 with TRBJ2-6; D unclear. CDR1 and CDR2 from the germline V gene are LGHNT and FRNRAP. This CDR3 contains 14 residues. V shed 7 bases and J shed 1 base, with 8 bases lying between them. CDR3 in DNA: TGTGCTAGTGCCCGGAGTTCTGGGGCCAACGTCCTGACTTTC. Translation gives CASARSSGANVLTF.

The chain has TRBV29-1 and TRBJ1-1, with D unresolved. The germline V gene encodes CDR1 SQVTM and CDR2 ANQGSEA. Trimming removed 4 bases at V and 3 bases at J, with 6 bases between. CDR3 length: 11 amino acids. CDR3 residues: CSVVPDTEAFF. The CDR3 nucleotides read TGCAGCGTTGTCCCAGACACTGAAGCTTTCTTT. Filled out from reference TRBV29-1 and TRBJ1-1, the complete variable domain reads SAVISQKPSRDICQRGTSLTIQCQVDSQVTMMFWYRQQPGQSLTLIATANQGSEATYESGFVIDKFPISRPNLTFSTLTVSNMSPEDSSIYLCSVVPDTEAFFGQGTRLTVV.

The V gene is TRBV27, the J gene TRBJ2-1; D is possibly TRBD2 (7 bases). The CDR3 length is 16 residues. V was trimmed by 0 bases and J by 5 bases, leaving 14 bases between them. Germline V gene sequence: CDR1 MNHEY, CDR2 SMNVEV (reference sequence). The CDR3, as DNA: TGTGCCAGCAGTTTATCGGACGGGGGGCTCGACAATGAGCAGTTCTTC. It is translated as CASSLSDGGLDNEQFF.

This sequence joins TRBV7-9 and TRBJ1-4, with a tentative D call TRBD1 (6 bases). The CDR3 has 14 residues. V was shortened by 3 bases and J by 7 bases, with 12 bases between the two germline ends. The V gene's germline CDR1 is SEHNR and CDR2 FQNEAQ (reference sequence). The CDR3 DNA reads TGTGCCAGCAGCTTGGGGGCTGATGGTGAAAAACTGTTTTTT. Amino acids: CASSLGADGEKLFF.

The J gene is TRBJ2-7, the V gene TRBV5-6, with a tentative D call TRBD1 (5 bases). There are 14 residues in the CDR3. The germline V gene encodes CDR1 SGHDT and CDR2 YYEEEE. V was cut by 0 bases and J by 3 bases, with 10 bases left in between. The CDR3 bases are TGTGCCAGCAGCTTGGTCGACAGCCGCTACGAGCAGTACTTC. As protein: CASSLVDSRYEQYF.